This T cell receptor (beta chain) emerged from a study of blood T cell repertoires in COVID-19 (TCRdb year 2020). Study-level background: Collaborator samples came from the United States, Italy and Spain and covered acute and convalescent phases of COVID-19. The material from the prospective study consisted of cDNA or gDNA derived from T cells, B-cell-depleted T cells, or PBMCs. Subjects who had been exposed to COVID-19, were actively infected with it, or had recovered from it provided the deeply sampled blood TCRbeta repertoires that made up the dataset. A freely available public database, intended as a resource for researchers studying the immune response to SARS-CoV-2, is where the repertoires were released. Samples were obtained from the ongoing ImmuneRACE study (first 160 participants) and from approximately 1,200 subjects provided by 6 global collaborators. A de-identified subject ID, COVID-19 status, age in years and sex were almost always included in the sample metadata. Where HLA class I and class II types were available, the types were taken from metadata supplied by the sample provider, not from assay-based typing.

Participants in the prospective study were enrolled through a virtual design, were aged about 18 to 100 years, and lived in roughly 26 United States geographic areas. To assign participants to cohorts, the prospective study relied on clinical history that participants themselves reported in a screening survey and a study questionnaire. Recovered participants in ImmuneRACE Cohort 3 were defined by two consecutive negative NP/OP PCR tests, clearance by a healthcare professional, or resolution of symptoms. In the prospective study, whole blood, serum and a nasopharyngeal or oropharyngeal swab were collected from each participant by mobile phlebotomists. Additional blood draws and questionnaires over an approximately 2-month period could optionally be provided by prospective study participants. Blood samples from the prospective study were shipped frozen or at room temperature prior to DNA extraction.

TCRbeta CDR3 regions were amplified from genomic DNA using the immunoSEQ Assay, a bias-controlled multiplex PCR. In the original analysis: The number of nucleated cells in each sample was estimated from the amplification of reference gene primers within the assay. Sequence reads were collapsed and filtered to measure the absolute abundance of every unique TCRbeta CDR3 rearrangement. For each sample, productive Simpson clonality was calculated as the square root of Simpson's diversity index over productive rearrangements. TCRdb mirrors the immuneACCESS table, restricted to in-frame sequences. Some clones are absent from its copies; in checked studies, under half trace to an unresolved V gene, and the reason for the others is unknown. D and trimming come from the DNA, and the V and J calls and clone size come from that table. The sample table records 200,000 to 250,000 clones; 70% to 85% of these occur just once. Jointly, the top ten make up approximately 3.1% of the sample.

V is shortened by 6 bases, J by 4 bases, and the region joining them spans 12 bases. CDR1 and CDR2 were assigned from the germline V gene as MNHEY and SVGAGI. From cysteine to phenylalanine, the CDR3 is 13 amino acids long. The read is trimmed to its CDR3 DNA, 39 bases read in frame from base 1. This clone was observed a single time. The specificity of this receptor is unknown. Within one base of it there is no much larger clone, and no base qualities were kept. Overall results and qualifications from the work: The quantity of clinical and demographic metadata differed by source and by participant and was supplied without curation.

The receptor chain draws on TRBV6-5 and TRBJ1-1; TRBD1 is a possible D gene, resting on 5 matching bases. This TCR came from a woman aged 55-70 years who had recovered from COVID-19. Sequences were obtained from PBMCs or T cells enriched from blood (not recorded which). The CDR3 here reads CASRDQGVTEAFF. In nucleotide form, the sequence is TGTGCCAGCAGAGATCAGGGTGTCACTGAAGCTTTCTTT.